One sample yielded the 28 T cell receptor beta chains listed below, sequenced in a study of blood T cell repertoires in COVID-19. Profiled with immunoSEQ multiplex PCR; TCRdb holds only in-frame clones, not every one. The top ten hold around 30% of the sample, which has approximately 61,000 clones, roughly three quarters seen once. Sequencing input: peripheral blood. The receptor set was obtained from a human donor in a cohort sampled during active COVID-19.

This chain links TRBV6-5 with TRBJ2-5; TRBD2 matches 9 bases. CDR1 is MNHEY, CDR2 SVGAGI, per germline. This CDR3 has 15 amino acids. Unmatched junction bases numbered 9, after V lost 6 bases and J lost 4 bases. The CDR3 DNA reads as TGTGCCAGCAGGTCACTAGCGGGCGGTGGAGAGACCCAGTACTTC. Amino acid sequence: CASRSLAGGGETQYF.

V gene TRBV5-4 combines with J gene TRBJ2-2; D might be TRBD1 (6 bases). The CDR3 totals 15 residues. The V and J ends lost 4 bases and 3 bases respectively, with 13 bases between them. Germline V gene sequence: CDR1 SGHNT, CDR2 YYREEE (reference sequence). CDR3 residues: CASSRSRGDTGELFF. CDR3 nucleotide sequence: TGTGCCAGCAGCAGATCCAGGGGCGACACCGGGGAGCTGTTTTTT.

This clone was seen ten or more times. This chain uses TRBV27 with TRBJ1-5, with D perhaps TRBD1 (5 bases). This CDR3 contains 15 residues. V lost 2 bases, J lost 1 base, and 9 bases lay in between. Germline CDR1 and CDR2: MNHEY and SMNVEV (reference sequence). The CDR3 spells CASSLAGMSNQPQHF. CDR3 sequence (DNA): TGTGCCAGCAGTTTAGCAGGGATGAGCAATCAGCCCCAGCATTTT.

This chain uses TRBV6-5 with TRBJ1-6; the match to TRBD1 covers 7 bases. This CDR3 has 14 residues. Germline CDR1 and CDR2: MNHEY and SVGAGI. Unmatched junction bases numbered 7, after V lost 8 bases and J lost 6 bases. CDR3: CASVIGQANSPLHF. CDR3 coding DNA: TGTGCCAGCGTAATTGGACAGGCTAATTCACCCCTCCACTTT.

J is TRBJ1-3 and V is TRBV7-3, with 7 bases lining up with TRBD1. The V segment lost 5 bases and the J segment 0 bases; nucleotides outside the gene matches: 7. Germline CDR1 and CDR2: SGHTA and FQGTGA. This CDR3 has 16 amino acids. In DNA form, the CDR3 reads TGTGCCAGCAGCCCCCGACAGGGTAGCTCTGGAAACACCATATATTTT. Protein sequence: CASSPRQGSSGNTIYF.

This clone was found once. This rearrangement joins TRBV6-1 to TRBJ2-5; 7 nucleotides align to TRBD1. Trimming removed 3 bases from V and 4 bases from J; junction bases left unmatched: 5. CDR3 size: 14 residues. Per the germline V gene, CDR1 is MNHNS and CDR2 is SASEGT. CDR3 region: CASSDRTGGETQYF. The CDR3 nucleotides read TGTGCCAGCAGTGACCGGACAGGCGGAGAGACCCAGTACTTC.

The rearrangement uses TRBV9 and TRBJ2-3; D is perhaps TRBD2 (6 bases). Per the germline V gene, CDR1 is SGDLS and CDR2 is YYNGEE. This CDR3 contains 17 residues. V dropped 4 bases and J dropped 10 bases, with 28 bases sitting between them. Here the CDR3 DNA reads TGTGCCAGCAGCCCAGCCGGTTTCGCGGGGCCCCCCTCGGCGCAGTATTTT. Translating it yields CASSPAGFAGPPSAQYF.

This rearrangement joins TRBV4-2 to TRBJ2-7; D may be TRBD2 (6 bases). Germline lookup yields CDR1 LGHNA and CDR2 YNFKEQ. Trimming pared 1 base from V and 0 bases from J, leaving 16 bases between. The CDR3 is 17 amino acids. CDR3 DNA: TGTGCCAGCAGCCAAGGAGTGGGTAGCGGTAGCTCCTACGAGCAGTACTTC. Encoded protein: CASSQGVGSGSSYEQYF.

The J gene is TRBJ2-1, the V gene TRBV7-2, with D possibly being TRBD2 (5 bases). CDR1 is SGHTA and CDR2 is FQGNSA in the germline V gene. This CDR3 comprises 14 residues. Trimming stripped 8 bases from V and 4 bases from J, with 15 bases between. The CDR3 loop reads CASGGPQAYNEQFF. Here the CDR3 DNA reads TGTGCCAGCGGAGGTCCCCAGGCTTACAATGAGCAGTTCTTC.

The chain is built from TRBV4-1 and TRBJ2-1, with a tentative D call TRBD1 (6 bases). Germline lookup yields CDR1 MGHRA and CDR2 YSYEKL. V was trimmed by 3 bases and J by 9 bases, leaving 18 bases between them. The CDR3 runs 15 residues. This CDR3 reads CASSHPGARAGEQFF. DNA of the CDR3: TGCGCCAGCAGCCACCCAGGGGCCAGGGCGGGTGAGCAGTTCTTC.

The chain has TRBV5-4 and TRBJ1-3; D gene uncertain. Per the germline V gene, CDR1 is SGHNT and CDR2 is YYREEE (reference sequence). V was shortened by 0 bases and J by 0 bases, with 7 bases between the two germline ends. There are 15 residues in the CDR3. For the CDR3, the DNA is TGTGCCAGCAGCTTGGGTAGGAGCTCTGGAAACACCATATATTTT. Residues: CASSLGRSSGNTIYF. Complete variable domain (other parts from reference TRBV5-4 and TRBJ1-3): ETGVTQSPTHLIKTRGQQVTLRCSSQSGHNTVSWYQQALGQGPQFIFQYYREEENGRGNFPPRFSGLQFPNYSSELNVNALELDDSALYLCASSLGRSSGNTIYFGEGSWLTVV.

The chain links TRBV6-2 or TRBV6-3 to TRBJ1-1, with 10 bases aligning to TRBD1. V was clipped by 2 bases and J by 10 bases; unmatched bases: 4. The length of the CDR3 is 13 residues. The germline V gene encodes CDR1 MNHEY and CDR2 SVGEGT. CDR3 in DNA: TGTGCCAGCAGTTACCCGACAGGGGGCTCAGCTTTCTTT. It codes for CASSYPTGGSAFF.

This chain links TRBV6-5 with TRBJ1-4; D possibly corresponds to TRBD1 (5 bases). This CDR3 is 14 amino acids long. From germline, CDR1 is MNHEY and CDR2 SVGAGI. V lost 6 bases, J lost 4 bases, and 12 bases lay in between. CDR3 protein: CASSFGGFNEKLFF. The DNA of the CDR3 is TGTGCCAGCAGCTTCGGGGGGTTTAATGAAAAACTGTTTTTT.

This chain connects TRBV19 to TRBJ1-1; 9 bases map to TRBD1. V lost 5 bases and J lost 11; bases outside the gene matches: 6. Germline V gives CDR1 LNHDA, CDR2 SQIVND (reference sequence). This CDR3 region has 12 residues. The CDR3 loop is CASSSGTGPAFF. As DNA, the CDR3 is TGTGCCAGTAGTTCCGGGACAGGGCCGGCTTTCTTT.

Turning to this clone: One junction end disagrees with the germline gene, perhaps due to a read error. The chain recombines TRBV27 with TRBJ1-5; D possibly corresponds to TRBD1 (6 bases). The CDR3 runs 13 residues. CDR1 is MNHEY and CDR2 is SMNVEV in the germline V gene (reference sequence). CDR3 DNA sequence: TGTGCCAGCAGTTTTCAGGCGGACAGCCCCCCGCATTTT. This encodes CASSFQADSPPHF.

This chain links TRBV25-1 with TRBJ2-5, with a tentative D call TRBD1 (5 bases). This CDR3 has 12 amino acids. Trimming removed 5 bases from V and 5 bases from J, with 9 bases in between. CDR1 and CDR2 (germline): MGHDK, SYGVNS. CDR3 protein: CASSWAGETQYF. CDR3 nucleotides: TGTGCCAGCAGTTGGGCAGGGGAGACCCAGTACTTC.

V gene TRBV11-3 combines with J gene TRBJ1-1, with D perhaps TRBD1 (6 bases). There are 15 residues in the CDR3. The germline V gene has CDR1 SGHNT and CDR2 YENEEA. V was pared by 5 bases and J by 4 bases, with 17 bases between. CDR3 in amino acids: CASSPYGGASTEAFF. The CDR3 DNA is TGTGCCAGCAGCCCCTATGGGGGGGCTAGCACTGAAGCTTTCTTT.

The gene calls are TRBV30 and TRBJ2-5; D call uncertain. CDR3 length equals 11 residues. Germline V lookup: CDR1 GTSNPN, CDR2 SVGIG (reference sequence). With 0 bases removed from V and 9 bases from J, the gap between germline ends came to 8 bases. As DNA, the CDR3 is TGTGCCTGGAGTGTTACGGCGGCCCAGTACTTC. Amino acid sequence: CAWSVTAAQYF.

Ten or more counts support this clone. This rearrangement joins TRBV27 to TRBJ2-2; TRBD2 is a possible D gene (5 bases). Germline assignment: CDR1 MNHEY and CDR2 SMNVEV (reference sequence). The CDR3 has 14 residues. The V end lost 0 bases, the J end lost 8 bases, and 10 bases lay between the germline ends. The CDR3 DNA reads as TGTGCCAGCAGTTTATCAGAGGGCTCGGGGGAGCTGTTTTTT. This translates into CASSLSEGSGELFF.

The chain carries TRBV25-1 and TRBJ2-5; TRBD2 matches at 8 bases. CDR1 MGHDK and CDR2 SYGVNS come from the germline V gene. The CDR3 is 16 residues long. Trimming removed 4 bases from V and 3 bases from J; junction bases left unmatched: 10. The CDR3 nucleotides are TGTGCCAGCAGTGCCCTGTCGTCGGGAGGGGAAGAGACCCAGTACTTC. This sequence encodes CASSALSSGGEETQYF.

About this clone itself: At the DNA level, this CDR3 is encoded by other sequences in the same sample as well. V is TRBV3-1 (or the pseudogene TRBV3-2) and J is TRBJ2-5, with 14 bases that match TRBD2. Germline values: CDR1 LGHDT, CDR2 YNNKEL (reference sequence). The junction had 2 bases not matched to a gene; V was cut back by 4 bases and J by 1 base. CDR3 length: 16 residues. The CDR3 loop reads CASSPGLAGGQETQYF. Written as DNA, the CDR3 is TGTGCCAGCAGCCCCGGACTAGCGGGGGGCCAAGAGACCCAGTACTTC.

J is TRBJ1-1 and V is TRBV29-1, with TRBD1 identical over 10 bases. The V gene end was trimmed by 7 bases and the J gene end by 0 bases; junction bases not matched to a gene: 5. The CDR3 is 14 residues long. In germline, CDR1 is SQVTM, CDR2 ANQGSEA. CDR3 bases: TGCAGCGGGGGACAGGGGACAATGAACACTGAAGCTTTCTTT. Its translation: CSGGQGTMNTEAFF.

This clone showed up just a few times. The chain links TRBV12-3 or TRBV12-4 to TRBJ1-2, with TRBD1 identical over 9 bases. The length of the CDR3 is 13 residues. The V and J ends lost 6 bases and 4 bases, in that order; junction bases with no gene match: 3. CDR3 amino acids: CASRMGQGYGYTF. The CDR3 coding sequence is TGTGCCAGCAGGATGGGACAGGGCTATGGCTACACCTTC.

This clone was counted only a few times. The chain links TRBV7-2 to TRBJ2-7; TRBD1 aligns across 7 bases. V dropped 2 bases and J dropped 1; count of bases not matched to a gene: 5. Germline lookup yields CDR1 SGHTA and CDR2 FQGNSA. The CDR3 is 15 residues long. Here the CDR3 DNA reads TGTGCCAGCAGCTTAACCGGGACAGCATCCTACGAGCAGTACTTC. Its translation is CASSLTGTASYEQYF. Full variable domain (remainder filled in from reference TRBV7-2 and TRBJ2-7): GAGVSQSPSNKVTEKGKDVELRCDPISGHTALYWYRQSLGQGLEFLIYFQGNSAPDKSGLPSDRFSAERTGGSVSTLTIQRTQQEDSAVYLCASSLTGTASYEQYFGPGTRLTVT.

This rearrangement joins TRBV29-1 to TRBJ2-7; maybe TRBD1 (6 bases). V was clipped by 4 bases and J by 3 bases, with 10 bases between them. CDR1 and CDR2 (germline): SQVTM, ANQGSEA. The CDR3 is 12 residues long. CDR3 in amino acids: CSVVRDNYEQYF. The CDR3, as DNA: TGCAGCGTTGTTCGGGACAACTACGAGCAGTACTTC.

This chain connects TRBV7-2 to TRBJ2-2, with 12 nucleotides matching TRBD1. Per the germline V gene, CDR1 is SGHTA and CDR2 is FQGNSA. The CDR3 totals 16 residues. The junction had 4 bases not matched to a gene; V was cut back by 5 bases and J by 3 bases. The CDR3 DNA reads TGTGCCAGCAGCCACGGGACAGGGGGCTACACCGGGGAGCTGTTTTTT. Protein product: CASSHGTGGYTGELFF. The full variable domain, its missing parts supplied by reference TRBV7-2 and TRBJ2-2, is GAGVSQSPSNKVTEKGKDVELRCDPISGHTALYWYRQSLGQGLEFLIYFQGNSAPDKSGLPSDRFSAERTGGSVSTLTIQRTQQEDSAVYLCASSHGTGGYTGELFFGEGSRLTVL.

The chain joins TRBV7-2 to TRBJ2-7, with no clear D. Germline V CDR1 and CDR2: SGHTA, FQGNSA. V was clipped by 3 bases and J by 6 bases, with 9 bases between them. This CDR3 has 12 residues. In DNA form, the CDR3 reads TGTGCCAGCAGCTTCCAGACGGGCGAGCAGTACTTC. As protein: CASSFQTGEQYF.

The rearrangement uses TRBV27 and TRBJ2-5; 12 nucleotides align to TRBD2. The CDR3 sequence is 19 residues long. The trim removed 2 bases at V and 5 bases at J, leaving 15 bases unmatched. Per the germline V gene, CDR1 is MNHEY and CDR2 is SMNVEV (reference sequence). CDR3 DNA sequence: TGTGCCAGCAGTTTAAGACCCGGGGGAGCTAGCGGGAGGGCGGAGACCCAGTACTTC. Encoded protein: CASSLRPGGASGRAETQYF.